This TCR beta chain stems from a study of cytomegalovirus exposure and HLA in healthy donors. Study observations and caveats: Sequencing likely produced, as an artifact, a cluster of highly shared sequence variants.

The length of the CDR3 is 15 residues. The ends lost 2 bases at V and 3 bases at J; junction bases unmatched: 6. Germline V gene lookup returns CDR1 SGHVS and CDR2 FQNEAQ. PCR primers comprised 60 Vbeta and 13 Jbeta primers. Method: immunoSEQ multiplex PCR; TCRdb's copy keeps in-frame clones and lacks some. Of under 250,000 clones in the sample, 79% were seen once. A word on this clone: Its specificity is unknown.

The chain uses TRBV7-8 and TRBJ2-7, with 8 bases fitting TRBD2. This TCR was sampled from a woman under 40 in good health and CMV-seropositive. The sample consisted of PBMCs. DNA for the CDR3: TGTGCCAGCAGCTTACCGGGACTAGTCTTCTACGAGCAGTACTTC. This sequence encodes CASSLPGLVFYEQYF. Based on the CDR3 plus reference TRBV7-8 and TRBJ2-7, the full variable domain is GAGVSQSPRYKVAKRGQDVALRCDPISGHVSLFWYQQALGQGPEFLTYFQNEAQLDKSGLPSDRFFAERPEGSVSTLKIQRTQQEDSAVYLCASSLPGLVFYEQYFGPGTRLTVT.